This TCR beta chain was documented in a study of regulatory T cells in long-lasting Graves disease. The wider study: Positive TSH receptor antibodies alongside over 5 years of antithyroid drugs were what marked Graves' disease as persistent.

In building TCR beta libraries, iRepertoire HTBI primers were used together with Arm-PCR of CDR3 regions. Via MiXCR, TCRdb re-called the multiplex PCR reads, giving one row per CDR3 protein. The table lists 300,000 to 350,000 distinct CDR3 sequences, around a fifth of them singletons. Study-wide points: Persistent cases favored TRBV28, TRBJ1-2 and TRBJ2-5.

There are many counts of this clonotype. Its antigen remains unidentified. CDR3 length: 15 residues. Germline values: CDR1 SGHTA, CDR2 FQGNSA. Trimming removed 5 bases at V and 13 bases at J, with 21 bases between. Documented time point: persistent/refractory GD, antithyroid drugs over 5 years with positive TRAb. Generation of the TCR library employed RNA extracted from PBMCs. This material consisted of peripheral blood mononuclear cells (PBMCs), taken when the disease was refractory, from a patient treated with antithyroid drugs. This clonotype was sampled from a female donor with Graves disease. The chain employs TRBV7-2 and TRBJ1-6; D possibly corresponds to TRBD1 (6 bases). Written as DNA, the CDR3 is TGTGCCAGCAGCCCCTACAGGGATCGCCCCCTGCCCCTCCACTTT. Translated: CASSPYRDRPLPLHF.